One sample yielded the 3 T cell receptor beta chains listed below, sequenced in a study of T cells in Graves' hyperthyroidism and ophthalmopathy (dated by TCRdb to between 2018 and 2021). Library creation used multiplex PCR. Sequencer: Illumina HiSeq 2000. TCR beta CDR3 regions were amplified from RNA transcripts. The first round of RT-PCR for the TCR CDR3 was performed with the HTBI primer set and the Qiagen OneStep RT-PCR kit. The raw public reads went through TCRdb reprocessing: fastp at Q25, MiXCR clone calling, in-frame beta chains kept. A single entry per CDR3 protein holds the most common genes and DNA from its merged rows. Here the sample has over 650,000 distinct CDR3 sequences; roughly 15% occur a single time. The ten top clones hold roughly 8% of the sample. The sample comprised blood. The receptors derive from a man between 18 and 29 years old with Graves' hyperthyroidism.

This rearrangement joins TRBV30 to TRBJ2-7; weak D call: TRBD2 (6 bases). The CDR3 consists of 16 residues. CDR1 is GTSNPN and CDR2 is SVGIG in the germline V gene (reference sequence). Trimming removed 2 bases from V and 4 bases from J, with 21 bases in between. The CDR3 region has the DNA TGTGCCTGGAGTACCCCCAGACTAGTAGTTCCTTACGAGCAGTACTTC. Translating gives CAWSTPRLVVPYEQYF.

This clonotype has a handful of counts. The V and J genes are TRBV5-1 and TRBJ1-1; TRBD1 matches 9 bases. The germline V gene encodes CDR1 SGHRS and CDR2 YFSETQ. With V trimmed by 4 bases and J by 0 bases, 13 bases remained unmatched. The CDR3 runs to 18 residues. The CDR3 DNA sequence: TGCGCCAGCAGCCGGGGGACAGGGTTGAGTGTGATGAACACTGAAGCTTTCTTT. Translating it yields CASSRGTGLSVMNTEAFF.

This clonotype has a handful of counts. This chain connects TRBV27 to TRBJ2-2, with 7 bases fitting TRBD2. J lost 2 bases, V lost 5 bases, and 5 bases had no gene match. CDR3 length equals 15 residues. Germline V CDR1 and CDR2: MNHEY, SMNVEV (reference sequence). The CDR3 is CASSPLAANTGELFF. The CDR3 region has the DNA TGTGCCAGCAGTCCCCTAGCGGCTAACACCGGGGAGCTGTTTTTT.